A selection of T cell receptor beta chains follows, all from one sample in a study of cytomegalovirus exposure and HLA in healthy donors. TCRdb's copy holds only in-frame clones and misses some; the assay was immunoSEQ multiplex PCR. The sample contains some 190,000 clones, around four fifths of which appear only once. The sample taken for sequencing was PBMCs. All receptors come from a man aged 35 to 55 in good health and CMV-seropositive. The CDR3 runs from the conserved cysteine through the conserved F or W. The order of the fields is CDR3 protein, CDR3 DNA, D gene, J gene, V gene. D genes are given only for firm matches.

CDR3: CASSEDRVRGYTF; DNA: TGCGCCAGCAGTGAAGACAGGGTGCGTGGCTACACCTTC; D: TRBD1; J: TRBJ1-2; V: TRBV10-1
CDR3: CASSAGTSELYEQYF; DNA: TGTGCCAGCAGCGCCGGGACTAGTGAATTGTACGAGCAGTACTTC; D: TRBD2; J: TRBJ2-7; V: TRBV9
CDR3: CASSVFSGITTVHNTGELFF; DNA: TGTGCCAGCAGCGTGTTTAGCGGGATCACAACGGTGCACAACACCGGGGAGCTGTTTTTT; D: TRBD2; J: TRBJ2-2; V: TRBV9
CDR3: CASSPVPLSPDTQYF; DNA: TGTGCCAGCAGCCCGGTTCCCCTAAGCCCAGATACGCAGTATTTT; D: -; J: TRBJ2-3; V: TRBV7-2
CDR3: CASSFGDFYNEQFF; DNA: TGTGCCAGCAGCTTCGGGGACTTTTACAATGAGCAGTTCTTC; D: -; J: TRBJ2-1; V: TRBV11-2
CDR3: CASSLGLDREQFF; DNA: TGTGCCAGCAGCTTAGGGCTAGACCGTGAGCAGTTCTTC; D: -; J: TRBJ2-1; V: TRBV7-2
CDR3: CASSLGPGGSEQYF; DNA: TGTGCCAGCAGCTTAGGTCCTGGGGGCTCCGAGCAGTACTTC; D: -; J: TRBJ2-7; V: TRBV11-2
CDR3: CASSFLAGVDMAIVGSSEQYF; DNA: TGTGCCAGCAGCTTCCTAGCGGGAGTTGATATGGCGATTGTAGGCTCAAGCGAGCAGTACTTC; D: TRBD2; J: TRBJ2-7; V: TRBV7-6
CDR3: CASVWLAKNIQYF; DNA: TGTGCCAGCGTTTGGCTAGCCAAAAACATTCAGTACTTC; D: -; J: TRBJ2-4; V: TRBV6-1
CDR3: CASRPLTGGEGYTF; DNA: TGCGCCAGCCGACCCTTGACAGGGGGAGAAGGCTACACCTTC; D: TRBD1; J: TRBJ1-2; V: TRBV5-1
CDR3: CASSVRQDPTYGYTF; DNA: TGTGCCAGCAGTGTTAGACAGGACCCTACCTATGGCTACACCTTC; D: -; J: TRBJ1-2; V: TRBV27
CDR3: CASSIGQAWNTEAFF; DNA: TGTGCCAGCAGCATAGGACAGGCCTGGAACACTGAAGCTTTCTTT; D: TRBD1; J: TRBJ1-1; V: TRBV9
CDR3: CAIAYRGGCAGELFF; DNA: TGCGCCATAGCATACAGGGGGGGTTGCGCCGGGGAGCTGTTTTTT; D: -; J: TRBJ2-2; V: TRBV5-1